These T cell receptor beta chains were read from a single sample in a study of blood T cells in healthy people across ages. In TCRdb, the 5' RACE reads were re-called with MiXCR into one record per CDR3 protein. The sample has about 1.4 million distinct CDR3 sequences, roughly 59% seen once. Sequenced input: blood. These receptors all stem from a man between 18 and 29 years old in good health. Each CDR3 is given with its conserved first and last residue. D genes are given only for firm matches. A clone size is listed for some rows: how often the clone was seen (once, few, many), or a class if it is expanded.

j_call d_call clone_size v_call cdr3_nt cdr3_aa
TRBJ2-3 TRBD2 NA TRBV7-6 TGTGCCAGCAGCTTATCCTGGGCGGGAGGGAGCACAGATACGCAGTATTTT CASSLSWAGGSTDTQYF
TRBJ2-5 NA NA TRBV12-3/TRBV12-4 TGTGCCAGCAGGGTGGACGTAGGGGAAGAGACCCAGTACTTC CASRVDVGEETQYF
TRBJ2-5 NA once TRBV20-1 TGCAGTGCTAGTCTTGTCAGGGCCCAAGAGACCCAGTACTTC CSASLVRAQETQYF
TRBJ2-3 NA NA TRBV12-3/TRBV12-4 TGTGCCAGCAGCCCCAGGCGCACAGATACGCAGTATTTT CASSPRRTDTQYF
TRBJ2-1 TRBD1 NA TRBV6-2/TRBV6-3 TGTGCCAGCAGCCCCGGGACAGGGACCACCAATGAGCAGTTCTTC CASSPGTGTTNEQFF
TRBJ2-3 NA few TRBV27 TGTGCCAGCAGTGCCGAGGGGGGGGCAGATACGCAGTATTTT CASSAEGGADTQYF
TRBJ2-6 TRBD1 NA TRBV7-2 TGTGCCAGCATGACAGGGTCGGGGGCCAACGTCCTGACTTTC CASMTGSGANVLTF
TRBJ2-3 TRBD2 NA TRBV5-1 TGCGCCAGCAAGCTTAACAGCGGGGGCACAGATACGCAGTATTTT CASKLNSGGTDTQYF
TRBJ2-7 TRBD2 NA TRBV6-2/TRBV6-3 TGTGCCAGCAGTTACGCGAGCGGGGGAGACTACGAGCAGTACTTC CASSYASGGDYEQYF
TRBJ2-5 NA few TRBV12-3/TRBV12-4 TGTGCCAGCAGTTTGGGAGCTATCCGTCAAGAGACCCAGTACTTC CASSLGAIRQETQYF
TRBJ2-1 TRBD2 NA TRBV9 TGTGCCAGCAGCGTAGGAACTAGCGGGGGTGACTACAATGAGCAGTTCTTC CASSVGTSGGDYNEQFF
TRBJ2-1 TRBD2 few TRBV7-7 TGTGCCAGCAGCCCCAGACCGGGACTAGCGGGAGGGCGGTTAATGTTCAATGAGCAGTTCTTC CASSPRPGLAGGRLMFNEQFF
TRBJ1-3 NA NA TRBV28 TGTGCCAGCAGTTTTGACAGACTACAAGCTGGAAACACCATATATTTT CASSFDRLQAGNTIYF
TRBJ2-5 NA NA TRBV6-6 TGTGCCAGCAAGGAGGGGGCCCAAGAGACCCAGTACTTC CASKEGAQETQYF
TRBJ2-2 TRBD2 once TRBV27 TGTGCCAGCACGAGCGGGGGTACTATAGCCGGGGAGCTGTTTTTT CASTSGGTIAGELFF
TRBJ2-7 NA few TRBV10-2 TGCGCCAGCAGTGATACAGCCTCCTACGAGCAGTACTTC CASSDTASYEQYF
TRBJ1-6 NA NA TRBV14 TGTGCCAGCAGCCAGGGGGCATGGGATAATTCACCCCTCCACTTT CASSQGAWDNSPLHF
TRBJ1-1 TRBD1 NA TRBV5-1 TGCGCTAGCAATGGACAGGGGGTGAGTGAAGCTTTCTTT CASNGQGVSEAFF
TRBJ2-1 NA NA TRBV29-1 TGCAGCGTTGACCCGAAAACTGATGAGCAGTTCTTC CSVDPKTDEQFF
TRBJ2-1 TRBD2 few TRBV2 TGTGCCAGCGGGGTACTGGGACTAGCGGAGCAGAATGAGCAGTTCTTC CASGVLGLAEQNEQFF
TRBJ1-6 NA few TRBV6-5 TGTGCCAGCAGTTACTCGAAGCCCCCACGTAATTCACCCCTCCACTTT CASSYSKPPRNSPLHF
TRBJ2-7 NA few TRBV27 TGTGCCAGCAGTTTGCGGCTAGCGCCCTACGAGCAGTACTTC CASSLRLAPYEQYF
TRBJ2-7 NA NA TRBV3-1 TGTGCCAGCAGCCTCGAAGGTGCGGGACTTATCTCTGACGAGCAGTACTTC CASSLEGAGLISDEQYF